The entry below describes one T cell receptor beta chain. This sample was included in a study of blood T cell repertoires in COVID-19. This CDR3 is built from 14 residues. Trimming cost V 10 bases and J 4 bases; bases outside gene matches: 9. CDR1 is LGHDT and CDR2 is YNNKEL in the germline V gene (reference sequence). Source study methods: Quantification of nucleated cells was approximated via reference gene primer amplification. The method was immunoSEQ multiplex PCR; TCRdb's version includes in-frame clones alone and lacks a portion of them. Clone size and V and J calls were adopted from that table, with D and trimming inferred from the DNA. The data hold nearly 90,000 clones, with over 75% observed a single time.

The sequencing input was peripheral blood. The chain carries TRBV3-1 (or the pseudogene TRBV3-2) and TRBJ2-1; the match to TRBD2 covers 8 bases. The receptor comes from a man older than 75 with acute or convalescent COVID-19. As DNA, the CDR3 is TGTGCCACCGGGGGGGGCAGCGGGTACAATGAGCAGTTCTTC. Its protein product is CATGGGSGYNEQFF.